This T cell receptor beta chain was captured in a study of monozygotic twins with inflammatory bowel disease (dated by TCRdb to the late 2010s). Background on the whole study: In total, around 28 monozygotic twin pairs made up the full study: 19 Danish pairs, all IBD-discordant, plus nine German pairs, of which four were IBD-concordant and five were IBD-discordant. The search for disease-associated traits relied mainly on comparing, within discordant pairs, IBD patients with their genetically identical healthy co-twins. Each individual had, on average, about 151 000 unique TCRalpha sequences and 181 000 unique TCRbeta sequences available for analysis. The full study reports these points: Because patients were on differing immunosuppressive treatments, the repertoires may have picked up extra background noise and inter-individual variability. No single strong signal or clonotype linked to IBD turned up in the results, so the idea that one exists was not supported. Distinction between different T cell subtypes could not be achieved in the analysis. Repertoire similarity did not differ between concordant and discordant twins, which could be due to limited statistical power. IBD patients had lower TCRbeta repertoire diversity, measured by the inverse Simpson index, than their healthy co-twins. Compared with healthy twins, IBD patients shared fewer clonotypes with other individuals, and the difference was most pronounced in patients with signs of disease activity.

Library preparation employed 5' RACE. The input for every TCR library was approximately 3,500 ng of total RNA. For each sample, cDNA synthesis was carried out in eight separate reactions using SMARTScribe reverse transcriptase. During cDNA synthesis, template switching was used to introduce unique molecular identifiers that contained a 6-nucleotide sample barcode. Amplification of TCRalpha and TCRbeta cDNA involved two nested PCRs of approximately 16 and 10 cycles, and each PCR was followed by bead purification. Before amplification, cDNA was treated with uracil DNA-glycosylase and purified using the QIAquick PCR purification kit. The second PCR was the step at which Illumina TruSeq-compatible adapters and sample-specific barcodes were added. Library quality and concentration were assessed using TapeStation and Qubit, and about 5 ng of each library was pooled. Sequencing of pooled libraries was carried out on an Illumina HiSeq2500 single-index Rapid Run using 2 x 100 bp reads and custom sequencing primers. Under the source paper's analysis protocol: PCR and sequencing errors were corrected by UMI-based consensus assembly using MiGEC version 1.2.6. V(D)J alignment, clonotype assembly and CDR3 extraction were performed with MiXCR version 2.1.1. Normalisation of gene usage, clonotype sharing and MAIT/NKT TCR abundance was achieved by analysing the top 1000, 10 000 and 20 000 clonotypes per sample. Diversity was computed as the inverse Simpson index with the vegan R package after downsampling to 27 000 UMIs. Paired Mann-Whitney U tests on discordant twin pairs were used, with Benjamini-Hochberg multiple-testing correction. After the reads were reprocessed by TCRdb, one entry was made per CDR3 protein sequence, with no DNA. The V and J calls reflect TCRdb's pipeline rather than the authors' work. This specimen's table enumerates 440,000 or so distinct CDR3 sequences. The top ten constitute roughly 2.5% of the sample.

CDR1 and CDR2, looked up from the germline V gene, are ENHRY and SYGVKD. Including the terminal cysteine and phenylalanine, the CDR3 comprises 15 residues. The protein alone is recorded here. From each donor, a roughly 2.5 ml peripheral blood sample was drawn into PAXgene tubes and stored at -80 degrees C. Without T cell sorting, total RNA was isolated from whole blood using the PAXgene blood miRNA kit on an automated QIAcube. Peripheral blood from monozygotic twin pairs concordant or discordant for inflammatory bowel disease was subjected to deep TCRalpha and TCRbeta repertoire profiling with unique molecular barcoding. Smoking habits were recorded for all twin pairs, and individuals were classified as current, former or never smokers. Concerning this clonotype: The target of this receptor is not known.

The V gene is TRBV10-3 and the J gene is TRBJ2-3; TCRdb's assignment of TRBD1 cannot be checked, as there is no DNA. Specimen: blood. This receptor was obtained from a human donor with ulcerative colitis or Crohn's disease, or a healthy co-twin of an affected twin (not recorded which). The CDR3 in this case is CAISVGDTRTDTQYF.